The rows below give T cell receptor beta chains drawn from one sample of a study of blood T cell repertoires in COVID-19. Clones were sequenced by immunoSEQ multiplex PCR, and TCRdb holds only the in-frame ones, with some missing. The sample carries approximately 260,000 clones, about 88% recorded once. The material sequenced was PBMCs or T cells enriched from blood (not recorded which). These receptors were taken from a woman between 45 and 65 years old who had been exposed to COVID-19. CDR3s leave out the opening cysteine and the closing phenylalanine or tryptophan. The order of the fields is J gene, V gene, CDR3 protein.

>TRBJ1-1|TRBV7-8
ASSLGTGPTEAF
>TRBJ1-1|TRBV19
ASNQGWERTEAF
>TRBJ1-2|TRBV7-9
ASSLTQGKGYT
>TRBJ2-7|TRBV3-1/TRBV3-2
ASSQGTSYEQY
>TRBJ2-3|TRBV24-1
ATGDSFSTDTQY
>TRBJ1-1|TRBV2
ASSPRSPLTEAF
>TRBJ1-2|TRBV7-8
ASSSSRGLLMYGYT
>TRBJ2-3|TRBV2
ASSFFSGGRGDTQY
>TRBJ1-1|TRBV18
ASSLGTKNTEAF
>TRBJ2-4|TRBV3-1/TRBV3-2
ASSLQGKAKNIQY
>TRBJ2-2|TRBV11-3
ASSPLRGGELF
>TRBJ1-1|TRBV5-4
ASSLERGPGNTEAF
>TRBJ2-1|TRBV5-1
ASRGTGTPFTSYNEQF
>TRBJ1-4|TRBV11-2
ASSSSSQEKLF